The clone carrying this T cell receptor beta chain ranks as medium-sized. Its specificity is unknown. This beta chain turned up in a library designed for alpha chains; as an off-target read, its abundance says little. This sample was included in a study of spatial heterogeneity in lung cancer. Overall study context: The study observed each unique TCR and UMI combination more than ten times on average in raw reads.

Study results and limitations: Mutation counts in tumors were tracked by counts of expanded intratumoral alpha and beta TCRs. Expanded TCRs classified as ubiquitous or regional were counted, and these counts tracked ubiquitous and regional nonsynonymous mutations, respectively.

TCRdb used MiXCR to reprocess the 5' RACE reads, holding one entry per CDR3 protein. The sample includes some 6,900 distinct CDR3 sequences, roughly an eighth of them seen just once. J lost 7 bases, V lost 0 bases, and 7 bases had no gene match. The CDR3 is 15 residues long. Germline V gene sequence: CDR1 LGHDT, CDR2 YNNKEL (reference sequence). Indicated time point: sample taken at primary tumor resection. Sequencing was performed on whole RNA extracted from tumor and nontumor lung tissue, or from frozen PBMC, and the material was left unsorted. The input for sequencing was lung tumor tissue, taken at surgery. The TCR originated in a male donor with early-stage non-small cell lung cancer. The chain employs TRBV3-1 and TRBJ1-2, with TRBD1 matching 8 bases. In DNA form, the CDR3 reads TGTGCCAGCAGCCAAGATACGGCAGGGGGCCTTGGCTACACCTTC. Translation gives CASSQDTAGGLGYTF.